This entry lists 8 T cell receptor beta chains sequenced from one sample in a study of T-cell reconstitution after alpha-beta-depleted transplantation in children. The authors prepared the TCRbeta library with unique molecular identifiers. TCRdb reanalysed the PCR reads using MiXCR and keeps one entry per CDR3 protein. This sample has 500,000 to 650,000 distinct CDR3 sequences, with 13% found just once. This specimen consisted of PBMCs, mostly from graft donor cells, obtained 360 days after TCRalphabeta/CD19-depleted stem cell transplant. The receptors shown here come from a male patient under 18 who had a stem cell transplant for acute myeloid leukemia, so the T cells may come from the graft donor.

This clonotype was seen a few times. This chain links TRBV12-3 or TRBV12-4 with TRBJ2-2; TRBD2 agrees at 8 bases. V gave up 3 bases and J gave up 5 bases; unmatched junction bases: 8. The CDR3 has 16 amino acids. Written as DNA, the CDR3 is TGTGCCAGCAGTTTGGACCGGGAGGGTTGGACCGGGGAGCTGTTTTTT. Residues: CASSLDREGWTGELFF.

This clonotype has a count of ten or more. V gene TRBV29-1 combines with J gene TRBJ1-5; no clear D. CDR1 is SQVTM and CDR2 is ANQGSEA in the germline V gene. This CDR3 comprises 13 residues. V lost 3 bases, J lost 1 base, and 7 bases lay in between. The CDR3 bases are TGCAGCGTTGAGCTGGGGAGCAATCAGCCCCAGCATTTT. Its translation: CSVELGSNQPQHF.

The chain has TRBV7-9 and TRBJ2-5; D may be TRBD1 or TRBD2 (6 bases each). This CDR3 is 14 amino acids long. V was shortened by 5 bases and J by 4 bases, with 14 bases between the two germline ends. Germline CDR1 reads SEHNR; CDR2 reads FQNEAQ (reference sequence). CDR3 nucleotide sequence: TGTGCCAGCAGCCGCGGGACACATACAGAGACCCAGTACTTC. This gives the protein CASSRGTHTETQYF.

The rearrangement links TRBV28 to TRBJ2-7, with 7 bases aligning to TRBD1. Trimming at V came to 7 bases and at J to 3 bases, leaving 15 bases not matched to a gene. CDR3 length: 16 residues. CDR1 is MDHEN and CDR2 is SYDVKM in the germline V gene. Written as DNA, the CDR3 is TGTGCCAGCACCCAAGCGCTCTACAGGGGAGTCTACGAGCAGTACTTC. Translated: CASTQALYRGVYEQYF.

About this clonotype itself: This could be a read error, since a much larger clone is one nucleotide away. The chain combines TRBV7-3 with TRBJ1-1, with TRBD1 matching over 7 bases. The germline V gene encodes CDR1 SGHTA and CDR2 FQGTGA. The CDR3 is 13 residues long. Losses at the gene ends were 4 bases for V and 8 bases for J; bases not matched to a gene: 7. The CDR3 region is CASSSDRVSEAFF. The CDR3, as DNA: TGTGCCAGCAGCTCAGACAGGGTCTCCGAAGCTTTCTTT.

This clonotype has ten or more counts. The chain is built from TRBV7-9 and TRBJ2-7; weak D call: TRBD2 (6 bases). This CDR3 spans 16 amino acids. Per the germline V gene, CDR1 is SEHNR and CDR2 is FQNEAQ (reference sequence). Trimming stripped 5 bases from V and 1 base from J, with 18 bases between. CDR3 in amino acids: CASSPEEGPRSYEQYF. The CDR3 DNA follows: TGTGCCAGCAGCCCCGAGGAGGGCCCTCGGTCCTACGAGCAGTACTTC.

This clonotype was recorded at least ten times. This chain links TRBV6-5 with TRBJ2-5; D ambiguous. Trimming left V 0 bases short and J 5 bases short, with 13 bases between. The CDR3 totals 15 residues. Germline loops: CDR1 MNHEY, CDR2 SVGAGI. The CDR3 region is CASSYSIPKRETQYF. CDR3 bases: TGTGCCAGCAGTTACTCGATACCTAAACGGGAGACCCAGTACTTC.

The CDR3 region has the DNA TGCAGCGTCGCGAGGGGGCGGGGGAACACTGAAGCTTTCTTT. Translation: CSVARGRGNTEAFF. The chain carries TRBV29-1 and TRBJ1-1; TRBD1 matches at 7 bases. The germline CDR1 and CDR2 sequences are SQVTM and ANQGSEA. The CDR3 extends over 14 amino acids. The junction had 8 bases not matched to a gene; V was cut back by 6 bases and J by 1 base.